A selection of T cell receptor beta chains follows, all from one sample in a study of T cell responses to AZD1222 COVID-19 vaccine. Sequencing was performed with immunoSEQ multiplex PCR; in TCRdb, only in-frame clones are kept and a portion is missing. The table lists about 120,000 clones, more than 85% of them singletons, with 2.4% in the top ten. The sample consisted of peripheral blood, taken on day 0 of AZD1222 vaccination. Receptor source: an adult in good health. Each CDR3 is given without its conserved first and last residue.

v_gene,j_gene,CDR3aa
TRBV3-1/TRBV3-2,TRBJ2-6,ASSRRDTLSGANVLT
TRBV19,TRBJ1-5,ASSPAGPNQPQH
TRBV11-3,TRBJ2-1,ASSPGTSGRVGEQF
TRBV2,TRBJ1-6,ASSPGGMESPLH
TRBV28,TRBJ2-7,ASGGLNPYEQY
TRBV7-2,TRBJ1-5,ASSLGDRVSNQPQH
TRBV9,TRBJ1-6,ASSVAGDGSPLH
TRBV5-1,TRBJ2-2,ASSSGLAGGVTGELF
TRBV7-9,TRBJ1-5,ASSRATADNQPQH
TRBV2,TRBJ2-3,ASTLLGAETDTQY
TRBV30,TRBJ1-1,AWSKEMNTEAF
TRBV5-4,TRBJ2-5,ASSHAQGRVQETQY
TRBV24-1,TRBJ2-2,ATSGVASGELF
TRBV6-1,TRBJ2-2,ASSEAGNTGELF
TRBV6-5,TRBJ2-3,ASRPPDRSTQY
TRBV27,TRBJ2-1,ASSLIRALTVYNEQF
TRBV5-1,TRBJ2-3,ASSPRTSGRAVDTQY
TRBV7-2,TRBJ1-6,ASSLGDLNSYNSPLH
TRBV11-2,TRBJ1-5,ASSLGVLSNQPQH
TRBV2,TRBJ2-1,ASSGDLNEQF
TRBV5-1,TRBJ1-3,ASSLASHRGNGNTIY
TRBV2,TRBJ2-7,ASKRASGKYEQY
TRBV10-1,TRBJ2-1,ASSDKAGTGEQF
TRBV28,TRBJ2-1,ASSPASGPSSYNEQF
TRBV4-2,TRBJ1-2,ASSQEVRWGQNYGYT